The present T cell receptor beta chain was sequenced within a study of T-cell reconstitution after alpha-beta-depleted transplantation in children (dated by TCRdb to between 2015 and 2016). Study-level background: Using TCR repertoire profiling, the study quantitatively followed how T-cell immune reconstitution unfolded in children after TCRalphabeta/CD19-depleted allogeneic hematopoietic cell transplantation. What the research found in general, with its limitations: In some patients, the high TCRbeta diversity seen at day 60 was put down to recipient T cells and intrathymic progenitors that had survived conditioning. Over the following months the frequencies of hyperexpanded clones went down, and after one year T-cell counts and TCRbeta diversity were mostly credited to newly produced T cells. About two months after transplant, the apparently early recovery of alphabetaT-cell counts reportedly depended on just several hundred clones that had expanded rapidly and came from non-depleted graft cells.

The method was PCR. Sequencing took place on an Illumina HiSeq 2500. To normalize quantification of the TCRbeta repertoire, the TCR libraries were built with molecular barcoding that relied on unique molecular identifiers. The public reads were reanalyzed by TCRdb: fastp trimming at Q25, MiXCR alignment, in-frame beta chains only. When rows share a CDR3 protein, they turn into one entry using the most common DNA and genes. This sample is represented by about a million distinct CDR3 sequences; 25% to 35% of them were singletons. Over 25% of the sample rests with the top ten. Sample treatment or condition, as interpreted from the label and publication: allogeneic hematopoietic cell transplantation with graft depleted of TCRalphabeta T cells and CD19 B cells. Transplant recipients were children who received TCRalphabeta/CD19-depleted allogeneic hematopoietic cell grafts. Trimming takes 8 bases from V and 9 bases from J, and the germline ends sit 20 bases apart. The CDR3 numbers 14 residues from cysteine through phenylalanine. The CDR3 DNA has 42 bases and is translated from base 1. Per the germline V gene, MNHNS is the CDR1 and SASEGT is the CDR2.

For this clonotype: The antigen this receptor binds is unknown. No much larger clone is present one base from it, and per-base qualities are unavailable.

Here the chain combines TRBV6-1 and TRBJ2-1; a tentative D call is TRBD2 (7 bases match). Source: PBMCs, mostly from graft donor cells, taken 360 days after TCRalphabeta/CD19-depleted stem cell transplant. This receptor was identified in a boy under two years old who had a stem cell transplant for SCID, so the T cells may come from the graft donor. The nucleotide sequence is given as TGTGCCAGCCGTAGGGGGGGTCGGGTAGGTGAGCAGTTCTTC. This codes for CASRRGGRVGEQFF.